This T cell receptor beta chain was identified in a study of CD8+CD57+ T cells in acquired aplastic anemia. The patients chosen for sequencing had shown expansion of CD8+CD57+ cells (detected by flow cytometry). Genomic DNA, the template, was used for profiling of the TCR beta VDJ and CDR3. One entry per CDR3 protein results from TCRdb running MiXCR on the reads. Of a few hundred thousand distinct CDR3 sequences listed, around 50% were seen once; the top ten hold nearly 20%. This clonotype was observed once. The receptor was derived from a human donor with aplastic anemia. Specimen: sorted CD4+, CD8+, or CD8+CD57+ T cells (not recorded which) from PBMCs.

CDR3 protein: CASSVGQGSSPLHF. CDR3 DNA sequence: TGTGCCAGTAGTGTGGGACAGGGCAGTTCACCCCTCCACTTT. The chain employs TRBV19 and TRBJ1-6, with TRBD1 identical over 9 bases. The CDR3 runs to 14 residues. After removal of 5 bases from V and 9 bases from J, the junction contained 5 bases not matched to a gene. Per germline, CDR1 LNHDA and CDR2 SQIVND (reference sequence).